This T cell receptor beta chain originates from a study of blood T cell repertoires in COVID-19. Across the whole study: The study drew acute and convalescent COVID-19 samples from the United States, Italy and Spain. In each case, the material was cDNA or gDNA derived from T cells, B-cell-depleted T cells, or PBMCs.

In the original processing: Reference gene primers were amplified, and this amplification served to estimate nucleated cell counts. Sequenced by immunoSEQ multiplex PCR; TCRdb stores in-frame clones only, minus some. V and J calls plus clone size are reproduced from that table; the DNA served to infer D and trimming. In the table there are roughly 60,000 clones, more than 80% of which are singletons. The sample comprised peripheral blood. The source of this sequence is a man older than 75 with acute or convalescent COVID-19.

This chain's CDR3 is CAISAGTSFRETQYF. For the CDR3, the DNA is TGTGCCATCAGTGCAGGGACATCGTTTCGGGAGACCCAGTACTTC. The chain has TRBV10-3 and TRBJ2-5; D is possibly TRBD1 (6 bases). This CDR3 spans 15 amino acids. CDR1 is ENHRY, CDR2 SYGVKD, per germline. Between the trimmed V and J ends, which lost 4 bases and 5 bases, there was a span of 17 bases.